This entry lists 23 T cell receptor beta chains sequenced from one sample in a study of blood T cell repertoires in COVID-19. Profiling relied on immunoSEQ multiplex PCR, and the TCRdb table lists in-frame clones only, not all of them. The data show roughly 40,000 clones, with around 91% seen just once and 8% to 10% held by the top ten. The sample was peripheral blood. All receptors come from a man aged 50-60 years with active COVID-19.

For this clone: Different DNA sequences within this sample yield the same CDR3. The chain carries TRBV2 and TRBJ1-5; D gene ambiguous. Trimming left V 4 bases short and J 0 bases short, with 4 bases between. The CDR3 totals 13 residues. Germline V gene lookup returns CDR1 SNHLY and CDR2 FYNNEI. In DNA, the CDR3 is TGTGCCAGCAGTGCTTATAGCAATCAGCCCCAGCATTTT. This sequence encodes CASSAYSNQPQHF.

This clone was seen more than once but under ten times. J is TRBJ2-7 and V is TRBV7-8; the D is unclear. The CDR3 totals 13 residues. Germline assignment: CDR1 SGHVS and CDR2 FQNEAQ. Deletions cut 1 base from V and 2 bases from J, with 6 bases between. DNA of the CDR3: TGTGCCAGCAGCTTAGGCGGCACCTACGAGCAGTACTTC. Protein: CASSLGGTYEQYF.

The V and J genes are TRBV7-8 and TRBJ2-3; D ambiguous. V lost 5 bases and J lost 5, with 11 bases in between. Germline lookup yields CDR1 SGHVS and CDR2 FQNEAQ. This CDR3 has 13 amino acids. This CDR3 is CASSLASGDTQYF. As DNA, the CDR3 is TGTGCCAGCAGCCTGGCCTCGGGAGATACGCAGTATTTT.

This chain joins TRBV3-1 (or the pseudogene TRBV3-2) and TRBJ1-2; 7 bases match TRBD1. The trim removed 0 bases at V and 6 bases at J, leaving 10 bases unmatched. CDR1 and CDR2 (germline): LGHDT, YNNKEL (reference sequence). The CDR3 is 16 amino acids. This CDR3 reads CASSQERRRGRDGYTF. CDR3 bases: TGTGCCAGCAGCCAAGAGAGGAGGAGGGGGCGCGATGGCTACACCTTC.

The rearrangement uses TRBV5-1 and TRBJ2-5, with 8 bases lining up with TRBD2. The ends lost 2 bases at V and 3 bases at J; junction bases unmatched: 3. CDR3 length: 14 residues. The V gene's germline CDR1 is SGHRS and CDR2 YFSETQ. The CDR3 sequence is CASSLSGSKETQYF. For the CDR3, the DNA is TGCGCCAGCAGCTTAAGCGGGAGCAAAGAGACCCAGTACTTC. Based on the CDR3 plus reference TRBV5-1 and TRBJ2-5, the full variable domain is KAGVTQTPRYLIKTRGQQVTLSCSPISGHRSVSWYQQTPGQGLQFLFEYFSETQRNKGNFPGRFSGRQFSNSRSEMNVSTLELGDSALYLCASSLSGSKETQYFGPGTRLLVL.

V gene TRBV6-2 or TRBV6-3 combines with J gene TRBJ2-7; 11 bases are a match to TRBD2. V lost 4 bases to trimming and J lost 4 bases; unmatched junction nucleotides: 6. The CDR3 has 15 amino acids. Germline V gene lookup returns CDR1 MNHEY and CDR2 SVGEGT. The CDR3 coding sequence is TGTGCCAGCAGTTCCCCGGGGACTAGCGGTTACGAGCAGTACTTC. It yields the protein CASSSPGTSGYEQYF.

V is TRBV6-6 and J is TRBJ1-5; 10 bases line up with TRBD1. Germline assignment: CDR1 MNHNY and CDR2 SVGAGI (reference sequence). V trimming: 6 bases; J trimming: 5 bases; junction bases outside the gene matches: 4. This CDR3 is built from 14 residues. As DNA, the CDR3 is TGTGCCAGCAGGGAGACAGGGGGCGATCAGCCCCAGCATTTT. Translation gives CASRETGGDQPQHF.

This clone appeared once. DNA for the CDR3: TGTGCCAGCATGGTAGGGGATAGCAATCAGCCCCAGCATTTT. The encoded protein is CASMVGDSNQPQHF. The rearrangement links TRBV28 to TRBJ1-5; weak D call: TRBD1 (5 bases). Germline loops: CDR1 MDHEN, CDR2 SYDVKM. Trimming removed 7 bases from V and 0 bases from J, with 10 bases in between. This CDR3 region has 14 residues.

The chain couples TRBV11-3 to TRBJ2-4, with 9 bases lining up with TRBD1. Germline V gene sequence: CDR1 SGHNT, CDR2 YENEEA. The CDR3 loop spans 20 amino acids. After removal of 5 bases from V and 1 base from J, the junction contained 18 bases not matched to a gene. Here the CDR3 DNA reads TGTGCCAGCAGCCGCGGTGCGGGACAGGGAGGGAGCCTGGCCAAAAACATTCAGTACTTC. Translated: CASSRGAGQGGSLAKNIQYF.

This clone is labeled as medium-sized. As DNA, the CDR3 is TGTGCCACTTCCACAGAGAGGGGCAATCAGCCCCAGCATTTT. Translated, it gives CATSTERGNQPQHF. The chain uses TRBV2 and TRBJ1-5; D is unclear. The V gene lost 10 bases and the J gene lost 2 bases, with 15 bases spanning the gap. CDR3 length: 14 amino acids. Germline CDR1 is SNHLY and CDR2 is FYNNEI.

The CDR3: CASSSFWGESTDTQYF. The CDR3 bases are TGTGCCAGCAGCTCCTTCTGGGGGGAAAGCACAGATACGCAGTATTTT. The rearrangement joins TRBV11-1 to TRBJ2-3; D might be TRBD2 (6 bases). Germline values: CDR1 SGHAT, CDR2 FQDESV (reference sequence). The CDR3 has 16 residues. V lost 4 bases to trimming and J lost 0 bases, with 14 bases between them.

The V gene is TRBV6-5, the J gene TRBJ2-7; 9 bases fit TRBD1. From germline, CDR1 is MNHEY and CDR2 SVGAGI. Trimming cost V 0 bases and J 7 bases; bases outside gene matches: 7. CDR3 length: 15 residues. In DNA form, the CDR3 reads TGTGCCAGCAGTTACTCCCCGGACAGGGGTGATGAGCAGTACTTC. Its protein is CASSYSPDRGDEQYF.

In its sample, this clone was seen once. The J gene is TRBJ2-7, the V gene TRBV7-9, with TRBD2 matching 7 bases. Germline trimming cut 3 bases from V and 1 base from J; bases unmatched to any gene: 6. Germline CDR1 and CDR2: SEHNR and FQNEAQ (reference sequence). The CDR3 is 15 residues long. The CDR3 coding sequence is TGTGCCAGCAGCTTGACGGACGGGGGGTCCTACGAGCAGTACTTC. Translated, it gives CASSLTDGGSYEQYF. Using reference TRBV7-9 and TRBJ2-7 for the parts outside the CDR3, the full variable domain is DTGVSQNPRHKITKRGQNVTFRCDPISEHNRLYWYRQTLGQGPEFLTYFQNEAQLEKSRLLSDRFSAERPKGSFSTLEIQRTEQGDSAMYLCASSLTDGGSYEQYFGPGTRLTVT.

In this sample, this clone turned up once. This chain links TRBV19 with TRBJ2-7; 7 nucleotides agree with TRBD1. CDR1 LNHDA and CDR2 SQIVND come from the germline V gene (reference sequence). This CDR3 contains 14 residues. J was trimmed by 2 bases and V by 8 bases; bases with no gene match: 9. CDR3 sequence reads: CASSRDRAAYEQYF. For the CDR3, the DNA is TGTGCCAGTTCCCGGGACAGAGCTGCCTACGAGCAGTACTTC.

This clone was counted a single time. The chain links TRBV28 to TRBJ2-7; 7 bases map to TRBD2. CDR3 length equals 16 residues. The ends lost 2 bases at V and 6 bases at J; junction bases unmatched: 13. Germline V gene sequence: CDR1 MDHEN, CDR2 SYDVKM. CDR3 bases: TGTGCCAGCAGTTTACACAGACTAGCACATATAACCGAGCAGTACTTC. Its protein product is CASSLHRLAHITEQYF.

The CDR3 region is CASSQQGLSKNIQYF. The CDR3 DNA follows: TGTGCCAGCAGCCAACAGGGGTTGTCCAAAAACATTCAGTACTTC. The chain is built from TRBV7-9 and TRBJ2-4, with TRBD1 matching over 7 bases. V trimming: 5 bases; J trimming: 2 bases; junction bases outside the gene matches: 6. This CDR3 is built from 15 residues. Germline V gives CDR1 SEHNR, CDR2 FQNEAQ (reference sequence).

This chain joins TRBV19 and TRBJ2-1; D gene unclear. The CDR3 consists of 17 residues. V lost 2 bases to trimming and J lost 2 bases, with 16 bases between them. Per the germline V gene, CDR1 is LNHDA and CDR2 is SQIVND (reference sequence). The CDR3 protein is CASSISQLTIAYNEQFF. CDR3 sequence (DNA): TGTGCCAGTAGTATATCCCAGCTTACTATTGCCTACAATGAGCAGTTCTTC.

This clone appeared a few times. This sequence joins TRBV7-3 and TRBJ1-6; weak D call: TRBD1 (5 bases). The CDR3 totals 13 residues. Between the trimmed V and J ends, which lost 5 bases and 6 bases, there was a span of 8 bases. The germline V gene has CDR1 SGHTA and CDR2 FQGTGA. CDR3 amino acids: CASSTDSNSPLHF. As DNA, the CDR3 is TGTGCCAGCAGCACAGACAGTAATTCACCCCTCCACTTT.

The rearrangement links TRBV11-2 to TRBJ1-1, with 9 bases that match TRBD1. This CDR3 comprises 15 residues. CDR1 is SGHAT, CDR2 FQNNGV, per germline. After removal of 1 base from V and 1 base from J, the junction contained 1 base not matched to a gene. The CDR3 nucleotides are TGTGCCAGCAGCTTAGGGGGACAGGGGAACACTGAAGCTTTCTTT. Protein: CASSLGGQGNTEAFF.

The chain has TRBV19 and TRBJ2-6, with 11 bases matching TRBD1. The ends lost 5 bases at V and 2 bases at J; junction bases unmatched: 5. The CDR3 sequence is 17 residues long. The germline CDR1 and CDR2 sequences are LNHDA and SQIVND (reference sequence). DNA of the CDR3: TGTGCCAGTAGTTCAGGACAGGGGGCTGCTGGGGCCAACGTCCTGACTTTC. This sequence encodes CASSSGQGAAGANVLTF.

The CDR3 reads CASRPGRGGELFF. The CDR3 bases are TGTGCCAGCCGCCCGGGGCGGGGAGGGGAGCTGTTTTTT. V gene TRBV5-6 combines with J gene TRBJ2-2, with D perhaps TRBD2 (6 bases). The V gene's germline CDR1 is SGHDT and CDR2 YYEEEE. CDR3 length equals 13 residues. The ends were cut back, 7 bases at V and 8 bases at J, with 15 bases in the middle.

CDR3 residues: CASSRQGALFGSYNEQFF. CDR3 DNA: TGTGCCAGCAGTCGACAGGGGGCACTTTTTGGCTCCTACAATGAGCAGTTCTTC. The rearrangement uses TRBV27 and TRBJ2-1; 10 bases align to TRBD1. The CDR3 sequence is 18 residues long. The V segment lost 5 bases and the J segment 0 bases; nucleotides outside the gene matches: 10. Germline V gene lookup returns CDR1 MNHEY and CDR2 SMNVEV (reference sequence).

The chain links TRBV27 to TRBJ2-3; 13 nucleotides agree with TRBD2. Germline V gene lookup returns CDR1 MNHEY and CDR2 SMNVEV (reference sequence). The CDR3 consists of 16 residues. The V and J ends lost 2 bases and 5 bases, in that order; junction bases with no gene match: 4. The DNA for the CDR3 is TGTGCCAGCAGTTTAACTAGCGGGAGGGCAATAGATACGCAGTATTTT. This codes for CASSLTSGRAIDTQYF.